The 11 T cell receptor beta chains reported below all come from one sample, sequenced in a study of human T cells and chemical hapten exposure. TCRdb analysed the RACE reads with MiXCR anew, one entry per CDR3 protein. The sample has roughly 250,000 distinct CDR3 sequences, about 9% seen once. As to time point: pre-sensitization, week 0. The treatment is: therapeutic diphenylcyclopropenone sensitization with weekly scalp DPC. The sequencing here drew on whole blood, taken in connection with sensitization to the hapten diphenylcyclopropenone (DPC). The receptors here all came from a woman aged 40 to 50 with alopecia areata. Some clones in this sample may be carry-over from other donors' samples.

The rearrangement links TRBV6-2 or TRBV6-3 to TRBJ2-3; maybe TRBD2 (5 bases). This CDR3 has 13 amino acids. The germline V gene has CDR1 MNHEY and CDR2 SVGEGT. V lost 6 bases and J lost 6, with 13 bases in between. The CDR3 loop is CASRIGILDTQYF. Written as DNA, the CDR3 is TGTGCCAGCAGGATCGGGATCTTGGATACGCAGTATTTT.

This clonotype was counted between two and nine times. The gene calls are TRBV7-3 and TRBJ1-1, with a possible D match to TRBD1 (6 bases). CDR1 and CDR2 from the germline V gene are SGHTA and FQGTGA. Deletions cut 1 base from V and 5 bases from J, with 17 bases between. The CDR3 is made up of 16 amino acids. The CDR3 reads CASSLNTGRELTEAFF. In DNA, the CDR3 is TGTGCCAGCAGCTTAAATACAGGGCGCGAACTGACTGAAGCTTTCTTT.

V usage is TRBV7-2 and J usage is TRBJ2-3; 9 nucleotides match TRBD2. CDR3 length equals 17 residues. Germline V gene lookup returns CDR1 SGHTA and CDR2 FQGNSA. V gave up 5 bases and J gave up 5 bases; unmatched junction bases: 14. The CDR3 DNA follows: TGTGCCAGCAGCCCCCGAGGTGGAGCGGGAGGCGGAGATACGCAGTATTTT. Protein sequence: CASSPRGGAGGGDTQYF. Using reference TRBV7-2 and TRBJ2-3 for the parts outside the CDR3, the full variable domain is GAGVSQSPSNKVTEKGKDVELRCDPISGHTALYWYRQSLGQGLEFLIYFQGNSAPDKSGLPSDRFSAERTGGSVSTLTIQRTQQEDSAVYLCASSPRGGAGGGDTQYFGPGTRLTVL.

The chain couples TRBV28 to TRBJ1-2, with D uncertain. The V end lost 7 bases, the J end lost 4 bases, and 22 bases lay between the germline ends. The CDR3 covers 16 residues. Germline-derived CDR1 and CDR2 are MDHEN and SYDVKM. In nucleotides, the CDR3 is TGTGCCAGCACCGGATACCCCCTCGACAAGGCCTATGGCTACACCTTC. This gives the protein CASTGYPLDKAYGYTF.

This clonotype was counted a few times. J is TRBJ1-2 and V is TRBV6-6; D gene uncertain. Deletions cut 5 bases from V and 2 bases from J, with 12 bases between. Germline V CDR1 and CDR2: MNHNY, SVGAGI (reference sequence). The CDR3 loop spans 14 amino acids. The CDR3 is CASSPETKNYGYTF. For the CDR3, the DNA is TGTGCCAGCAGTCCCGAGACGAAGAACTATGGCTACACCTTC.

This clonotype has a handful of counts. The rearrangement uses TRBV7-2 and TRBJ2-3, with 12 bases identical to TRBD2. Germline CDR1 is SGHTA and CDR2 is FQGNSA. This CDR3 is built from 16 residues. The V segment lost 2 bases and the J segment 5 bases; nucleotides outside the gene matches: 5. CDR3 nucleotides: TGTGCCAGCAGCTTACGGGGACTAGCGGGCGGAGATACGCAGTATTTT. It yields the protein CASSLRGLAGGDTQYF.

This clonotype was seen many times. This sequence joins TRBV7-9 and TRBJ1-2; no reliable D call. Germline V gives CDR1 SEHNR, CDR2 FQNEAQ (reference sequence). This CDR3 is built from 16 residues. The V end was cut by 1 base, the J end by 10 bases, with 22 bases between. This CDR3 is CASSLDFYATREFYTF. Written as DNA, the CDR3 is TGTGCCAGCAGCTTAGACTTCTATGCGACGCGAGAATTCTACACCTTC.

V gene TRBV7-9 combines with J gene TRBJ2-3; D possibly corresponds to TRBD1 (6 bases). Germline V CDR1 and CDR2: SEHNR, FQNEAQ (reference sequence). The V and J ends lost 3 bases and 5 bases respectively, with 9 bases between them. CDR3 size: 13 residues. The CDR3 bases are TGTGCCAGCAGCTTGGGGGCTAGAGATACGCAGTATTTT. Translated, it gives CASSLGARDTQYF.

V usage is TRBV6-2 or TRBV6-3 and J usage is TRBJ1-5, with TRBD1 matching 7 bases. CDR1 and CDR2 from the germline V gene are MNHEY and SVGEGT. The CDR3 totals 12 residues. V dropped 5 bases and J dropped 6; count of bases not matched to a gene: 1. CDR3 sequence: CASSHRGQPQHF. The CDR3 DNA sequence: TGTGCCAGCAGTCACAGGGGTCAGCCCCAGCATTTT.

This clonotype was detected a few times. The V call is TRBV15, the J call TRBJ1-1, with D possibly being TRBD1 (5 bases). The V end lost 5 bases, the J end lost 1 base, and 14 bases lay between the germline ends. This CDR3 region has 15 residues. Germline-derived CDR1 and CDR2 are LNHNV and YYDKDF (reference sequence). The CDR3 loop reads CATSLTGTGNTEAFF. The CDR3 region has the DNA TGTGCCACCAGCCTTACCGGGACCGGGAACACTGAAGCTTTCTTT.

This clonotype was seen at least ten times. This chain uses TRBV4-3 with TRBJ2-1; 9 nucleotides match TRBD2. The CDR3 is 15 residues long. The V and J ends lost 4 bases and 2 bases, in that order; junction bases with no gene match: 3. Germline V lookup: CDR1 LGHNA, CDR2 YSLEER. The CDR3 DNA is TGCGCCAGCAGCCTGGGACTAGCCACCTACAATGAGCAGTTCTTC. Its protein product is CASSLGLATYNEQFF.